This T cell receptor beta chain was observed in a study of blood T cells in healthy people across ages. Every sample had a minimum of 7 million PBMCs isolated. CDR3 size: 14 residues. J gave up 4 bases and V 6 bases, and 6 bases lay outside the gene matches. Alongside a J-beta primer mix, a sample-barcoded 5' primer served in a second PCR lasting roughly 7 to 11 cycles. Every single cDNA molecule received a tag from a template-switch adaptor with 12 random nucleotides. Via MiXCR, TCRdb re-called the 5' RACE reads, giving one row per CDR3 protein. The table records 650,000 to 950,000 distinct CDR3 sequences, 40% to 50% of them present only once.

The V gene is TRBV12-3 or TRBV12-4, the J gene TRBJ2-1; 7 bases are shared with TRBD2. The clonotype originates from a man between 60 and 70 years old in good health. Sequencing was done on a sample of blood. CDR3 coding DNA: TGTGCCAGCAGGGGGCTAGCGGCGTACAATGAGCAGTTCTTC. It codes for CASRGLAAYNEQFF.